Listed below are T cell receptor beta chains from one sample, sequenced in a study of graft-versus-host responses after intestinal transplantation. The repertoire was sequenced with immunoSEQ multiplex PCR; TCRdb's copy has only in-frame clones and lacks some. In the table there are 40,000 or so clones, about 92% of which are singletons. The source material was PBMCs, sampled roughly 780 days after intestinal transplantation. The source of these receptors is a human patient who received an intestinal transplant, so some T cells may come from the graft donor. CDR3s include the opening cysteine and the closing phenylalanine or tryptophan. Each record gives: D gene, clone size, J gene, V gene, CDR3 DNA, CDR3 protein. A D gene is named only where the DNA matches it firmly. The listing skips clone size in some rows; elsewhere it reads once, few, many or a size class.

NA NA TRBJ1-1 TRBV9 TGTGCCAGCAGCGTAGCTTTTGAGGGTCCGAACACTGAAGCTTTCTTT CASSVAFEGPNTEAFF
TRBD2 NA TRBJ2-1 TRBV7-9 TGTGCCAGCAGCTCCAGGCGTCTAGCGGAGCAGCAGTTCTTC CASSSRRLAEQQFF
NA few TRBJ1-6 TRBV19 TGTGCCAGTAGTGATACAGGGTTATCACCCCTCCACTTT CASSDTGLSPLHF
NA NA TRBJ1-2 TRBV5-1 TGCGCCAGCAGCTCCGGGGCCCCCTTGGGGTATGGCTACACCTTC CASSSGAPLGYGYTF
NA NA TRBJ1-2 TRBV27 TGTGCCAGCAGTCGAAGGATTCAGGGGTTGGCTAACTATGGCTACACCTTC CASSRRIQGLANYGYTF
NA NA TRBJ1-3 TRBV6-5 TGTGCCAGCAGTGAAGCGGACACCATATATTTT CASSEADTIYF
NA medium-sized TRBJ1-2 TRBV2 TGTGCCACTTGGACAGACTATGGCTACACCTTC CATWTDYGYTF
TRBD1 once TRBJ2-3 TRBV5-1 TGCGCCAGCAGCGGACCGAAAGACAGGGCAGGAACTAGCACAGATACGCAGTATTTT CASSGPKDRAGTSTDTQYF
TRBD2 once TRBJ2-3 TRBV7-9 TGTGCCAGCGGAACTAGCGGGGCGCCCCCAGATACGCAGTATTTT CASGTSGAPPDTQYF
NA NA TRBJ2-5 TRBV6-9 TGTGCCAGCAGATCTGGGGGAGGACATGAGACCCAGTACTTC CASRSGGGHETQYF
TRBD1 NA TRBJ1-2 TRBV10-3 TGTGCCATCACGACAGGGGGCAACTATGGCTACACCTTC CAITTGGNYGYTF
NA NA TRBJ1-2 TRBV2 TGTGCCAGCAGCGGACAGTTACTTGGCTACACCTTC CASSGQLLGYTF
NA NA TRBJ2-3 TRBV5-3 TGTGCCAGCAGCTTCGGCACAGATACGCAGTATTTT CASSFGTDTQYF
NA NA TRBJ2-5 TRBV9 TGTGCCAGCAGCGTAGATTTCGAGACCCAGTACTTC CASSVDFETQYF
TRBD1 NA TRBJ2-7 TRBV2 TGTGCCAGCAGGATGCCAGGACAGGGGGACTACGAGCAGTACTTC CASRMPGQGDYEQYF
NA NA TRBJ2-1 TRBV5-6 TGTGCCAGCAGTTCCATCGCAGGGGGGTCGAACAATGAGCAGTTCTTC CASSSIAGGSNNEQFF
NA NA TRBJ1-3 TRBV18 TGTGCCAGCTCACAGGATCATGGAAACACCATATATTTT CASSQDHGNTIYF
TRBD1 once TRBJ2-6 TRBV4-1 TGCGCCAGCAGCCAAGGGGGACAGGGGGCGCCCGGGGCCAACGTCCTGACTTTC CASSQGGQGAPGANVLTF
NA NA TRBJ2-7 TRBV5-4 TGTGCCAGCAGCCAAGATAGTCAGGCACTCGCCTACGAGCAGTACTTC CASSQDSQALAYEQYF
NA NA TRBJ2-1 TRBV5-1 TGCGCCAGCTCACTTTCGAGGGGGACCAATGAGCAGTTCTTC CASSLSRGTNEQFF
NA few TRBJ1-6 TRBV27 TGTGCCAGCAGTCCAGACCCGACAAGACTGCTCCACTTT CASSPDPTRLLHF
NA NA TRBJ2-7 TRBV6-1 TGTGCCAGCCTCGACCGGAGGGTCCTGGGGAACGAGCAGTACTTC CASLDRRVLGNEQYF
NA NA TRBJ2-7 TRBV19 TGTGCCAGTAGTAGAGTGGGAGTCTCCTACGAGCAGTACTTC CASSRVGVSYEQYF
TRBD1 few TRBJ2-4 TRBV7-6 TGTGCCAGCAGCTCATACAGGGGAAACATTCAGTACTTC CASSSYRGNIQYF
NA once TRBJ2-7 TRBV7-3 TGTGCCAGCAGCTTAACCGTGGGAAGCCCCTACGAGCAGTACTTC CASSLTVGSPYEQYF
TRBD1 NA TRBJ1-1 TRBV29-1 TGCAGCGTAACAGGGGGTTCCACTGAAGCTTTCTTT CSVTGGSTEAFF
NA NA TRBJ1-1 TRBV29-1 TGCAGCGTTGTCGTTACTGAAGCTTTCTTT CSVVVTEAFF
NA NA TRBJ2-7 TRBV13 TGTGCCAGCAGCCTTAGAAGGGGGGGTGAGCAGTACTTC CASSLRRGGEQYF
NA NA TRBJ2-5 TRBV20-1 TGCAGTGCTAGCCCAGAGACCCAGTACTTC CSASPETQYF
TRBD2 NA TRBJ2-3 TRBV7-6 TGTGCCAGCAGCCTCCGACTAGCGGGGGGCACAGATACGCAGTATTTT CASSLRLAGGTDTQYF
TRBD1 NA TRBJ1-3 TRBV10-3 TGTGCCATCAGTGACCAGGGGGCGCTTGGAAACACCATATATTTT CAISDQGALGNTIYF
NA NA TRBJ2-7 TRBV2 TGTGCCAGCAGTGGGGGTGTGGGTCCTAGCTCCTACGAGCAGTACTTC CASSGGVGPSSYEQYF
TRBD1 medium-sized TRBJ1-5 TRBV7-6 TGTGCCAGCAGCTTAGGGACAGGGGCGAATCAGCCCCAGCATTTT CASSLGTGANQPQHF
NA NA TRBJ2-3 TRBV30 TGTGCCTGGACTAGCACAGATACGCAGTATTTT CAWTSTDTQYF
TRBD2 NA TRBJ2-7 TRBV2 TGTGCCAGCAGCAGACTAGCGGGGGCCTTCTCCTACGAGCAGTACTTC CASSRLAGAFSYEQYF
TRBD1 NA TRBJ2-7 TRBV6-1 TGTGCCAGCAGTGTTGGAGAGACAGGGTCCTACGAGCAGTACTTC CASSVGETGSYEQYF
NA NA TRBJ1-5 TRBV10-3 TGTGCCACAGTATCAGGGGATCATCAGCCCCAGCATTTT CATVSGDHQPQHF
NA NA TRBJ2-1 TRBV7-3 TGTGCCAGCAGCTTACTGGGCGGGTCCGCCTACAATGAGCAGTTCTTC CASSLLGGSAYNEQFF
NA NA TRBJ2-7 TRBV9 TGTGCCAGCAGCCCCTCTGACCGGAGCTCCTACGAGCAGTACTTC CASSPSDRSSYEQYF
TRBD1 once TRBJ1-6 TRBV18 TGTGCCAGCTCACTAGCCGGACAGGCCAATTCACCCCTCCACTTT CASSLAGQANSPLHF
NA NA TRBJ2-7 TRBV6-5 TGTGCCAGCAGTTACTCGAGGGACTCGACCTACGAGCAGTACTTC CASSYSRDSTYEQYF
NA NA TRBJ2-2 TRBV7-6 TGTGCCAGCAGCCCCCTTCCTCGGGGCACCGGGGAGCTGTTTTTT CASSPLPRGTGELFF
TRBD1 NA TRBJ1-5 TRBV6-5 TGTGCCAGCAGTCTCCGACAGGGTGGTCAGCCCCAGCATTTT CASSLRQGGQPQHF
NA NA TRBJ2-2 TRBV15 TGTGCCACCAGCAGAGATGGCCGGGCAGAGGTTCCCGGGGAGCTGTTTTTT CATSRDGRAEVPGELFF
NA NA TRBJ1-2 TRBV15 TGTGCCACCAGCAGCCTCGGCGGGGTTTCATTTATCGATGGCTACACCTTC CATSSLGGVSFIDGYTF
TRBD1 NA TRBJ2-1 TRBV27 TGTGCCAGCAGTTTATGGGGGACAGAGCATGAGCAGTTCTTC CASSLWGTEHEQFF
NA NA TRBJ1-2 TRBV5-6 TGTGCCAGCAGCAGTTCCCGGAATACAATTAGCTATGGCTACACCTTC CASSSSRNTISYGYTF
TRBD2 NA TRBJ2-3 TRBV9 TGTGCCAGCAGCGTAGGGCTAGCGGGGGGAGGAGCCACAGATACGCAGTATTTT CASSVGLAGGGATDTQYF
NA NA TRBJ1-6 TRBV13 TGTGCCAGCAGTTGGGGGAAGAAGTCACCCCTCCACTTT CASSWGKKSPLHF
NA NA TRBJ2-1 TRBV4-1 TGCGCCAGCAGCCCTCGCACCGACGACAATGAGCAGTTCTTC CASSPRTDDNEQFF
TRBD1 NA TRBJ2-2 TRBV11-2 TGTGCCAGCAGGAACAGGGGAACCGGGGAGCTGTTTTTT CASRNRGTGELFF
NA NA TRBJ1-2 TRBV12-5 TGTGCTAGTGGTTTGGACTACAGGGCCTATGGCTACACCTTC CASGLDYRAYGYTF
NA NA TRBJ2-2 TRBV10-1 TGCGCCAGCAGTGAGTACTCCACCGGGGAGCTGTTTTTT CASSEYSTGELFF
NA NA TRBJ1-2 TRBV6-6 TGTGCCAGCAGTCCGCCAGGGCCCTATGGCTACACCTTC CASSPPGPYGYTF
TRBD2 NA TRBJ2-2 TRBV5-1 TGCGCCAGCAGCTTAAGCGGGAAGGCAAACACCGGGGAGCTGTTTTTT CASSLSGKANTGELFF
TRBD2 NA TRBJ2-1 TRBV4-1 TGCGCCAGCAGCCCGGGACTAGCGGGGAGCTCCTACAATGAGCAGTTCTTC CASSPGLAGSSYNEQFF